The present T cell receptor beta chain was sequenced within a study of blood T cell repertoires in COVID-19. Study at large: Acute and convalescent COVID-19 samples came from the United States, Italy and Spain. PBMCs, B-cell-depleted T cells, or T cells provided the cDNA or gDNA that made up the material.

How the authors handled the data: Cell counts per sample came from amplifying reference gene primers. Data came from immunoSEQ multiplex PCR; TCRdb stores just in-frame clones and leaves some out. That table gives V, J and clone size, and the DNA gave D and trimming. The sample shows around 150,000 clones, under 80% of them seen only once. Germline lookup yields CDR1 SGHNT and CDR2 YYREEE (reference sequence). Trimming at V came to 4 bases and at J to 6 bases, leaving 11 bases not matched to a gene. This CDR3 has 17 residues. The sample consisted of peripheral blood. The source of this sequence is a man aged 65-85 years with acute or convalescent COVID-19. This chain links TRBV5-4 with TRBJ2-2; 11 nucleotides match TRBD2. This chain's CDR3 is CASSPGTSGVIAGELFF. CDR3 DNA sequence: TGTGCCAGCAGCCCCGGGACTAGCGGCGTCATAGCCGGGGAGCTGTTTTTT. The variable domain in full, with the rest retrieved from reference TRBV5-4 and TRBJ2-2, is ETGVTQSPTHLIKTRGQQVTLRCSSQSGHNTVSWYQQALGQGPQFIFQYYREEENGRGNFPPRFSGLQFPNYSSELNVNALELDDSALYLCASSPGTSGVIAGELFFGEGSRLTVL.